This T cell receptor beta chain was sequenced for a study of identical twins. Whole-study results and caveats: Carriage of fewer insertions was seen in abundant cord blood beta clonotypes, whereas memory repertoires showed none.

With respect to this clonotype: The target antigen is unknown.

This CDR3 region has 14 residues. V lost 6 bases to trimming and J lost 2 bases, with 13 bases between them. TCRdb processed the 5' RACE reads anew with MiXCR; each CDR3 protein has one entry. The table shows 1,800,000 or so distinct CDR3 sequences, with 32% occurring only once. The chain links TRBV12-3 or TRBV12-4 to TRBJ1-2; maybe TRBD1 (5 bases). The clonotype comes from a newborn girl in good health. The source material was cord blood. CDR3 amino acids: CASSRGRTNYGYTF. In nucleotides, the CDR3 is TGTGCCAGCAGCCGTGGACGGACAAACTATGGCTACACCTTC.